This is a list of T cell receptor beta chains from one sample in a study of T-cell reconstitution after alpha-beta-depleted transplantation in children. Via MiXCR, TCRdb re-called the PCR reads, giving one row per CDR3 protein. Here the sample spans about 370,000 distinct CDR3 sequences, around 21% being singletons. Source: PBMCs from the stem cell graft donor, taken from the stem cell graft. All receptors derive from a human donor who donated a stem cell graft to a child with acute myeloid leukemia. Each CDR3 is given with its conserved first and last residue. D genes are given only for firm matches. For some rows the clone size is stated as once, few or many, or as a class when expanded; others skip it.

d_call	v_call	j_call	clone_size	cdr3_nt	cdr3_aa
TRBD1	TRBV5-1	TRBJ1-3	few	TGCGCCAGCAGCGGACAGGGGTCTGGAAACACCATATATTTT	CASSGQGSGNTIYF
TRBD2	TRBV20-1	TRBJ2-1	many	TGCAGTGCTAGAGTACCGGCTAGCGGATACAATGAGCAGTTCTTC	CSARVPASGYNEQFF
NA	TRBV7-7	TRBJ1-4	few	TGTGCTAGCAGCGCCCGTCCTAATGAAAAACTGTTTTTT	CASSARPNEKLFF
NA	TRBV4-1	TRBJ1-2	NA	TGCGCCAGCAGCCAAGAACGGGGCTATGGCTACACCTTC	CASSQERGYGYTF
TRBD2	TRBV12-3/TRBV12-4	TRBJ2-2	NA	TGTGCCAGCTTCCCGGGGGGGATGGGGCCGAACACCGGGGAGCTGTTTTTT	CASFPGGMGPNTGELFF
NA	TRBV13	TRBJ2-4	NA	TGTGCCTGCTGGAGGGCCGGGGCCAAAAACATTCAGTACTTC	CACWRAGAKNIQYF
TRBD2	TRBV4-2	TRBJ2-1	many	TGTGCCAGCAGCCAAAGACCGGGACTAGCGGGCAAAAGCTCCTACAATGAGCAGTTCTTC	CASSQRPGLAGKSSYNEQFF
TRBD1	TRBV12-3/TRBV12-4	TRBJ1-2	few	TGTGCCAGCAGTTTGGGGACAGGGAATAACTATGGCTACACCTTC	CASSLGTGNNYGYTF
TRBD1	TRBV12-3/TRBV12-4	TRBJ1-1	many	TGTGCCAGCAGGTCGGGACAGGCGCTGGCAAGTGGTTTCTTT	CASRSGQALASGFF
TRBD2	TRBV6-1	TRBJ2-3	NA	TGTGCCAGCAGAAGACTAGCGGGAGGGGGGGCAGATACGCAGTATTTT	CASRRLAGGGADTQYF
TRBD2	TRBV24-1	TRBJ2-1	few	TGTGCCACCTCCCGGACTAGCGGCTTCGGATACAATGAGCAGTTCTTC	CATSRTSGFGYNEQFF
NA	TRBV20-1	TRBJ1-1	few	TGCAGTGCTAGAGAATTGCGGGGGTACACTGAAGCTTTCTTT	CSARELRGYTEAFF
NA	TRBV12-3/TRBV12-4	TRBJ1-1	many	TGTGCCAGCAGTTTAGGTTACGGCGAAGCTGAAGCTTTCTTT	CASSLGYGEAEAFF
TRBD2	TRBV25-1	TRBJ2-5	few	TGTGCCAGCAGTGAATCCATTAGCGGGAGTCCCCAAATTAAACAAGAGACCCAGTACTTC	CASSESISGSPQIKQETQYF
NA	TRBV2	TRBJ1-2	NA	TGTGCCAGCAGGATAGGGCAGAACTATGGCTACACCTTC	CASRIGQNYGYTF
NA	TRBV27	TRBJ2-1	few	TGTGCCAGCAGTTGGAGGGTCGGGGACAATGAGCAGTTCTTC	CASSWRVGDNEQFF
TRBD1	TRBV5-1	TRBJ2-7	few	TGCGCCAGCAGACTGACAGGGTGGGACTACGAGCAGTACTTC	CASRLTGWDYEQYF
NA	TRBV29-1	TRBJ2-7	many	TGCAGCGCTCGCACAGCCGGGGCAGGGAGGAACGAGCAGTACTTC	CSARTAGAGRNEQYF
TRBD2	TRBV19	TRBJ2-1	NA	TGTGCCAGTAGTTCTAGGACCCGGCTAGCGGGAGGAATCTACAATGAGCAGTTCTTC	CASSSRTRLAGGIYNEQFF
TRBD1	TRBV29-1	TRBJ2-1	many	TGCAGCGTTAGGTCGGGACAGGGTAATGAGCAGTTCTTC	CSVRSGQGNEQFF
TRBD2	TRBV20-1	TRBJ2-3	many	TGCAGTGCTAGGGGGACTAGCTCCCCAGATACGCAGTATTTT	CSARGTSSPDTQYF
TRBD1	TRBV15	TRBJ1-1	few	TGTGCCACCAGCAGTCGCCCAGGGGGCAGATCAGGCACTGAAGCTTTCTTT	CATSSRPGGRSGTEAFF
NA	TRBV29-1	TRBJ2-2	few	TGCAGCGTTGTCAGGGATCACACCGGGGAGCTGTTTTTT	CSVVRDHTGELFF
NA	TRBV2	TRBJ1-1	NA	TGTGCCAAGATGGACAGCGAAAACACTGAAGCTTTCTTT	CAKMDSENTEAFF
NA	TRBV29-1	TRBJ1-2	NA	TGCAGCATGGCACGGGGTGAAGCTGGAGGTGGCTACACCTTC	CSMARGEAGGGYTF
TRBD2	TRBV7-2	TRBJ2-3	few	TGTGCCAGCAGCTCCAAACTAGCGGGAGAGGTCACAGATACGCAGTATTTT	CASSSKLAGEVTDTQYF
TRBD2	TRBV19	TRBJ2-3	NA	TGTGCCAGTAGTACAGCCGATGGACTAGCGGGACTCACAGATACGCAGTATTTT	CASSTADGLAGLTDTQYF
NA	TRBV6-2/TRBV6-3	TRBJ1-5	NA	TGTGCCAGCAGTTACTACGACGGTGGGGATCAGCCCCAGCATTTT	CASSYYDGGDQPQHF
NA	TRBV27	TRBJ2-7	few	TGTGCCAGCCATGGGAGTAGGTACGAGCAGTACTTC	CASHGSRYEQYF
TRBD1	TRBV29-1	TRBJ1-1	NA	TGCAGCGTTGACCGGACAGGAGGGGATACTGAAGCTTTCTTT	CSVDRTGGDTEAFF
NA	TRBV20-1	TRBJ2-5	many	TGCAGTGCTAGGGACGTCCCGGGGGCTGATGAGACCCAGTACTTC	CSARDVPGADETQYF
NA	TRBV29-1	TRBJ2-5	few	TGCAGCGTGAGTGGAGAGACCCAGTACTTC	CSVSGETQYF
NA	TRBV5-1	TRBJ2-7	many	TGCGCCAGTTCCCGTGACTACGAGCAGTACTTC	CASSRDYEQYF
NA	TRBV27	TRBJ2-3	NA	TGTGCCAGCACGGCTAGCAGGGCATTCACAGATACGCAGTATTTT	CASTASRAFTDTQYF
TRBD2	TRBV9	TRBJ2-7	NA	TGTGCCAGCAGTCGTAGGGAGGGTGAGCAGTACTTC	CASSRREGEQYF
NA	TRBV12-3/TRBV12-4	TRBJ2-2	few	TGTGCCAGCAGTTTCGGACACCCGAACACCGGGGAGCTGTTTTTT	CASSFGHPNTGELFF